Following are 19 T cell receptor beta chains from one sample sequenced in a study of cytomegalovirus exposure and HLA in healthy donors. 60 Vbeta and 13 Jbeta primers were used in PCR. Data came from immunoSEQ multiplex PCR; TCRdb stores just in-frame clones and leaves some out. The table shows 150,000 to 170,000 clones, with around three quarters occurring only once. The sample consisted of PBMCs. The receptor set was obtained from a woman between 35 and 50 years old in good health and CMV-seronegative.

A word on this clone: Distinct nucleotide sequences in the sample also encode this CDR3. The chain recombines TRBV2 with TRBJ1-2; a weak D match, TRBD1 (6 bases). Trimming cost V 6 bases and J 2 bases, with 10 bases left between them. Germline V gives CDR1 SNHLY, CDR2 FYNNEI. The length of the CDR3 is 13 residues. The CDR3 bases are TGTGCCAGCAGCGTTGGACAGAACTATGGCTACACCTTC. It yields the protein CASSVGQNYGYTF.

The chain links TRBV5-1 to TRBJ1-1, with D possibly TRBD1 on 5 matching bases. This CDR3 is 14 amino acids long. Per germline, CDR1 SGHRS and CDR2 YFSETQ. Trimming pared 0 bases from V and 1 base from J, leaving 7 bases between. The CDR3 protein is CASSLAQGNTEAFF. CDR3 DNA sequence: TGCGCCAGCAGCTTGGCCCAGGGGAACACTGAAGCTTTCTTT.

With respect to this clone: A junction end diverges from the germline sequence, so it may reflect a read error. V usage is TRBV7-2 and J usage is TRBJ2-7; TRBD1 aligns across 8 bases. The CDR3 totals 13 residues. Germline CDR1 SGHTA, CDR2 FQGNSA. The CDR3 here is CASSLMPRDRTLF. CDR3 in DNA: TGTGCCAGCAGCTTAATGCCCCGGGACAGGACCCTATTC.

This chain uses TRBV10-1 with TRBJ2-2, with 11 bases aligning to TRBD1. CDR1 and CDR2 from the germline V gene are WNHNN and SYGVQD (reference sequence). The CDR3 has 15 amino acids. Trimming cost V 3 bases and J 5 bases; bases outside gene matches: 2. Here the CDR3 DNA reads TGCGCCAGCAGTGAAGGGACAGGGGGGACCGGGGAGCTGTTTTTT. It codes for CASSEGTGGTGELFF.

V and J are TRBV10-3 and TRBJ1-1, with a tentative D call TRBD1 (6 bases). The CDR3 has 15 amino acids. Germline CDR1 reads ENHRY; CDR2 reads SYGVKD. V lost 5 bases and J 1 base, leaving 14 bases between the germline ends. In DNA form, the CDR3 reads TGTGCCATCAGTACCACAGGGTCCTGGAACACTGAAGCTTTCTTT. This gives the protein CAISTTGSWNTEAFF.

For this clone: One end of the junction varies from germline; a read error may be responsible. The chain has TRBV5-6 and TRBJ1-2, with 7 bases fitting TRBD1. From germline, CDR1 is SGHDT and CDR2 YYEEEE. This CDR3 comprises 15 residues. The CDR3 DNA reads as TGTGCCAGCAGCTTCCTGGACAGGACTAACTATGACTACACCTTC. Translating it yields CASSFLDRTNYDYTF.

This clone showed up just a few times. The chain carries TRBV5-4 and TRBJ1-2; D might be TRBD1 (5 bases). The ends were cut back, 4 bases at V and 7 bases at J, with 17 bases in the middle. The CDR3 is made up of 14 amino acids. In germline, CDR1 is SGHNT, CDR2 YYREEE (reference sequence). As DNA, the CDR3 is TGTGCCAGCAGCGGGCCGGGGGGGTTTAGTGGCTACACCTTC. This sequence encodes CASSGPGGFSGYTF. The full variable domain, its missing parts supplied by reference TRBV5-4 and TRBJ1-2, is ETGVTQSPTHLIKTRGQQVTLRCSSQSGHNTVSWYQQALGQGPQFIFQYYREEENGRGNFPPRFSGLQFPNYSSELNVNALELDDSALYLCASSGPGGFSGYTFGSGTRLTVV.

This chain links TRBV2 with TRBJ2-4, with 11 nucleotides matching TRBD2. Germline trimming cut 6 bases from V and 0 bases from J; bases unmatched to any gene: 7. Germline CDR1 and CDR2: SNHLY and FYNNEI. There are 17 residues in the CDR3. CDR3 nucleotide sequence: TGTGCCAGCAGCGGGACTAGCGGAATACTAGCCAAAAACATTCAGTACTTC. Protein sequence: CASSGTSGILAKNIQYF.

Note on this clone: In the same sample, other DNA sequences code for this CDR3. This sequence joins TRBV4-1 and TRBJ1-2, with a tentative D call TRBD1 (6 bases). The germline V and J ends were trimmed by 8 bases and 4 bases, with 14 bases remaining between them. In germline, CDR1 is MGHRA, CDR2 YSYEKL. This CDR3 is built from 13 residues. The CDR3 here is CASYGQGSYGYTF. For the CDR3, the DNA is TGCGCCAGCTACGGGCAGGGGTCCTATGGCTACACCTTC.

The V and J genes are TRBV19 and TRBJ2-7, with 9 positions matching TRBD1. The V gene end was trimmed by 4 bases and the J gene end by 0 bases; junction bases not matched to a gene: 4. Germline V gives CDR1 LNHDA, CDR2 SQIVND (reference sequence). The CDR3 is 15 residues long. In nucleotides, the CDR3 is TGTGCCAGTAGTAAGGGGACAGGGTCCTCCTACGAGCAGTACTTC. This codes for CASSKGTGSSYEQYF. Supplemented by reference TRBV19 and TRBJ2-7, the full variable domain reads DGGITQSPKYLFRKEGQNVTLSCEQNLNHDAMYWYRQDPGQGLRLIYYSQIVNDFQKGDIAEGYSVSREKKESFPLTVTSAQKNPTAFYLCASSKGTGSSYEQYFGPGTRLTVT.

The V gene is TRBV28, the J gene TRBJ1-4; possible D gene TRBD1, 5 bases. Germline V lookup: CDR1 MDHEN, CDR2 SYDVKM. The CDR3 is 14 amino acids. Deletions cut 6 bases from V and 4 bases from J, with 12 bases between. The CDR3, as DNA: TGTGCCAGCAGCACAGGCCTAAATAATGAAAAACTGTTTTTT. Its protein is CASSTGLNNEKLFF.

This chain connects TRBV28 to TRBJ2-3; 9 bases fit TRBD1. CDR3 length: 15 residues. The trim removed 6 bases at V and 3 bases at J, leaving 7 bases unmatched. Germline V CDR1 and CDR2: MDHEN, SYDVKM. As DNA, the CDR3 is TGTGCCAGCAGCCGACAGGGGGTGGCTACAGATACGCAGTATTTT. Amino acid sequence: CASSRQGVATDTQYF.

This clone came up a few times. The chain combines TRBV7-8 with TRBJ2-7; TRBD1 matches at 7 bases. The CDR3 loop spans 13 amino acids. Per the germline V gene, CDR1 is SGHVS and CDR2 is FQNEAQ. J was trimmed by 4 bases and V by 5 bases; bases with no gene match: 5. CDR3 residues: CASSKGQLYEQYF. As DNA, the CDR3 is TGTGCCAGCAGCAAGGGACAGCTTTACGAGCAGTACTTC.

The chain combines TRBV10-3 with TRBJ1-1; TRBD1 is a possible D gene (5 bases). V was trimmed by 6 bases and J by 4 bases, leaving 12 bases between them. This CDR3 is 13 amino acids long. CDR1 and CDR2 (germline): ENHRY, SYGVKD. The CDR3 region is CAIRDSQGTEAFF. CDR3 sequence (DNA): TGTGCCATCAGAGACAGCCAGGGCACTGAAGCTTTCTTT.

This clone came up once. CDR3 sequence reads: CAWSQGVDTQYF. The CDR3 DNA is TGTGCCTGGAGTCAGGGGGTGGATACGCAGTATTTT. V and J are TRBV30 and TRBJ2-3, with TRBD1 matching 7 bases. Germline V CDR1 and CDR2: GTSNPN, SVGIG (reference sequence). This CDR3 contains 12 residues. The J segment lost 6 bases and the V segment lost 2 bases, leaving 2 bases of the junction unmatched. Together with reference TRBV30 and TRBJ2-3, the CDR3 gives the full variable domain: SQTIHQWPATLVQPVGSPLSLECTVEGTSNPNLYWYRQAAGRGLQLLFYSVGIGQISSEVPQNLSASRPQDRQFILSSKKLLLSDSGFYLCAWSQGVDTQYFGPGTRLTVL.

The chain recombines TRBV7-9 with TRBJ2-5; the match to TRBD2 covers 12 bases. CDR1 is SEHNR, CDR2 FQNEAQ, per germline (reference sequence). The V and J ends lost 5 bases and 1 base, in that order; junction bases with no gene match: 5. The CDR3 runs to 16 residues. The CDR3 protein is CASSLTSGGTQETQYF. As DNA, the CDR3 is TGTGCCAGCAGCCTAACTAGCGGGGGGACCCAAGAGACCCAGTACTTC.

The chain's CDR3 is CASSLGLAGVREQYF. The CDR3, as DNA: TGTGCCAGCAGCTTAGGGTTAGCGGGAGTGAGGGAGCAGTACTTC. The chain combines TRBV11-3 with TRBJ2-7; 9 bases line up with TRBD2. This CDR3 contains 15 residues. CDR1 SGHNT and CDR2 YENEEA come from the germline V gene. Losses at the gene ends were 1 base for V and 7 bases for J; bases not matched to a gene: 8.

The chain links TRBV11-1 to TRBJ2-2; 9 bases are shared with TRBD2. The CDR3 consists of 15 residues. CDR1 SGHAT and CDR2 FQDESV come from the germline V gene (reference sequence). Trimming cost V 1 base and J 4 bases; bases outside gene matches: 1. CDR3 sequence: CASSLVSGGTGELFF. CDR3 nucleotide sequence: TGTGCCAGCAGCTTAGTTAGCGGGGGCACCGGGGAGCTGTTTTTT.

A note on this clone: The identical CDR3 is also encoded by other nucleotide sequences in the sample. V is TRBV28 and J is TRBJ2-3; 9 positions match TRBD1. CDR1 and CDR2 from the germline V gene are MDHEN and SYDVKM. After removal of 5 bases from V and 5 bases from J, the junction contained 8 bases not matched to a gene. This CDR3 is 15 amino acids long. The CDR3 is CASSPTGTGRDTQYF. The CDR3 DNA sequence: TGTGCCAGCAGTCCAACCGGGACAGGGAGAGATACGCAGTATTTT.